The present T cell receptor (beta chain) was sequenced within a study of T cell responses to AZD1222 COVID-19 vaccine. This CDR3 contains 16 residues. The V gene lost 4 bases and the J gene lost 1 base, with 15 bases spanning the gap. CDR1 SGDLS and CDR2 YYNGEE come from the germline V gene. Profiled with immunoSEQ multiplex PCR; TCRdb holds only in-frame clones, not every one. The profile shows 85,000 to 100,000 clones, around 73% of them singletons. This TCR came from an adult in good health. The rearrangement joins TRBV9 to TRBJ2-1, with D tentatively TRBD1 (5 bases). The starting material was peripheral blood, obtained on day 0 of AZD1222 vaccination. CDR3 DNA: TGTGCCAGCAGCAGTTTTGGGGCCCGGTCCTACAATGAGCAGTTCTTC. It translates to CASSSFGARSYNEQFF.